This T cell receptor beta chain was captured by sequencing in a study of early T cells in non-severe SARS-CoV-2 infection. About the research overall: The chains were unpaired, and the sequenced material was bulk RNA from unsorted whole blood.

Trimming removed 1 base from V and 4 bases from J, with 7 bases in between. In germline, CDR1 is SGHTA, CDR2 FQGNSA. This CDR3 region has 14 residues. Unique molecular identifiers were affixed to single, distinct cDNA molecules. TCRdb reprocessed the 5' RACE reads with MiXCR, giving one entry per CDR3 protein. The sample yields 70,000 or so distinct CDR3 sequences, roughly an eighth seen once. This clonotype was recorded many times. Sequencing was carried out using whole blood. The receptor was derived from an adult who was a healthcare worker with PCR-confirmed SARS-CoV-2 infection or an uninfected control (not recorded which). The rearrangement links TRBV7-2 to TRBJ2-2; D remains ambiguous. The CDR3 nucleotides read TGTGCCAGCAGCTTAGTTAGGAGCACCGGGGAGCTGTTTTTT. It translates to CASSLVRSTGELFF.